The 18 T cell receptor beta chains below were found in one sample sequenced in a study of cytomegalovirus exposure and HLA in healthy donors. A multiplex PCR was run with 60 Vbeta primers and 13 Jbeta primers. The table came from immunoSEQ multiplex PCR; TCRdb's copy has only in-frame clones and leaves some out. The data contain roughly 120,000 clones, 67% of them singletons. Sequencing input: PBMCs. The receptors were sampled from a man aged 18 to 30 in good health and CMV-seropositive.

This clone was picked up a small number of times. The CDR3 bases are TGTGCCAGCAGGAAAAGGGGACAGGGGAACTATGGCTACACCTTC. It yields the protein CASRKRGQGNYGYTF. The chain uses TRBV6-5 and TRBJ1-2; TRBD1 matches at 10 bases. This CDR3 has 15 amino acids. The germline CDR1 and CDR2 sequences are MNHEY and SVGAGI. Unmatched junction bases numbered 6, after V lost 6 bases and J lost 2 bases.

The DNA for the CDR3 is TGTGCCAGCAGTTTCCAATGGGGACAGAAGAGCAATCAGCCCCAGCATTTT. Translating it yields CASSFQWGQKSNQPQHF. V is TRBV28 and J is TRBJ1-5; 7 bases fit TRBD1. The germline V gene encodes CDR1 MDHEN and CDR2 SYDVKM. This CDR3 has 17 amino acids. With 3 bases clipped from V and 1 base from J, the junction kept 9 bases outside the gene matches.

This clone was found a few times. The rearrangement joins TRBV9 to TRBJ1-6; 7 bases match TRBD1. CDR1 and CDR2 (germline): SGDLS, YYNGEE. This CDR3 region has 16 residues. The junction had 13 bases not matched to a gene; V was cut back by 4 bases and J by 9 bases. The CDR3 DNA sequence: TGTGCCAGCAGCCAACAACAGGGGATCCAGATTTCACCCCTCCACTTT. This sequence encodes CASSQQQGIQISPLHF.

This CDR3 reads CASSLRVRRGRTPQETQYF. CDR3 in DNA: TGTGCCAGCAGCTTAAGAGTAAGGAGGGGCCGTACTCCCCAAGAGACCCAGTACTTC. This chain links TRBV13 with TRBJ2-5; the D gene is possibly TRBD2 (6 bases). The CDR3 is 19 residues long. V lost 2 bases and J 1 base, leaving 23 bases between the germline ends. Germline CDR1 and CDR2: PRHDT and FYEKMQ (reference sequence). Variable domain in full (rest from reference TRBV13 and TRBJ2-5): AAGVIQSPRHLIKEKRETATLKCYPIPRHDTVYWYQQGPGQDPQFLISFYEKMQSDKGSIPDRFSAQQFSDYHSELNMSSLELGDSALYFCASSLRVRRGRTPQETQYFGPGTRLLVL.

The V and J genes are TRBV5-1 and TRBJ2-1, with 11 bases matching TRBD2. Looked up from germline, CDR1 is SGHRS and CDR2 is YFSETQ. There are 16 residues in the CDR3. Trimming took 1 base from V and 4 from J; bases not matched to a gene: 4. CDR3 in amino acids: CASSLLLAGEYNEQFF. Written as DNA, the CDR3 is TGCGCCAGCAGCTTGCTACTAGCGGGGGAGTACAATGAGCAGTTCTTC.

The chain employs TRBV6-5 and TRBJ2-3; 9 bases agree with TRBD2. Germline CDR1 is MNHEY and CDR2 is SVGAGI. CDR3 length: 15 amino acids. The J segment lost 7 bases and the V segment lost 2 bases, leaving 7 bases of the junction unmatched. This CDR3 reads CASSYRVSGGHTQYF. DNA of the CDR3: TGTGCCAGCAGTTACCGGGTTAGCGGGGGACATACGCAGTATTTT.

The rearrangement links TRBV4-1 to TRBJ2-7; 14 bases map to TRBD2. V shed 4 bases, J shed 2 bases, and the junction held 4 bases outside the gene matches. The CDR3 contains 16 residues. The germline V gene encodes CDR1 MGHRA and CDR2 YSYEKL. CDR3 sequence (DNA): TGCGCCAGCAGCCGCCAGACTAGCGGGGGGGCCTACGAGCAGTACTTC. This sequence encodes CASSRQTSGGAYEQYF.

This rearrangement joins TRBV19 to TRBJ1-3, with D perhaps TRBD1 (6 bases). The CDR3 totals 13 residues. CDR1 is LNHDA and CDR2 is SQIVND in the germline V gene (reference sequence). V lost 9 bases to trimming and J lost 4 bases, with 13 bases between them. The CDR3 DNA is TGTGCCAGCCCGACAGGCAACGGAAACACCATATATTTT. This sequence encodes CASPTGNGNTIYF.

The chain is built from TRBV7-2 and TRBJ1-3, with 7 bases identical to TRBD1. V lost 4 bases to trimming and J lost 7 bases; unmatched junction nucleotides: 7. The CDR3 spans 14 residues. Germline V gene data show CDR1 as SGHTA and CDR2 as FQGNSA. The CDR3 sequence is CASSSTNRGNTIYF. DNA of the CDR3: TGTGCCAGCAGCTCCACAAACAGGGGTAACACCATATATTTT.

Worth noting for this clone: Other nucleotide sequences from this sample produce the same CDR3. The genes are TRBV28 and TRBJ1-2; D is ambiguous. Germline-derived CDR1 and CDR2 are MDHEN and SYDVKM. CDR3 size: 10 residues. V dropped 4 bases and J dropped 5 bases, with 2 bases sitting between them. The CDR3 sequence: CASSSYGYTF. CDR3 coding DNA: TGTGCCAGCAGTTCGTATGGCTACACCTTC.

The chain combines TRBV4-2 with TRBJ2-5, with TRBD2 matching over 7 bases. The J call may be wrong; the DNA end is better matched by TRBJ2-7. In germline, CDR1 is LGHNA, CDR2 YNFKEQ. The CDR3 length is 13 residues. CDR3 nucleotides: TGTGCCAGCAGCCAATACGGGGGGTACGAGCAGTACTTC. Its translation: CASSQYGGYEQYF.

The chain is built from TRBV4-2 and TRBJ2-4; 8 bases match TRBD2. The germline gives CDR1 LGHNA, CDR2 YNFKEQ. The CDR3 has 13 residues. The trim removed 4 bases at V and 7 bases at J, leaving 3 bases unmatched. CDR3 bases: TGTGCCAGCAGCCCGGGACTAGTTAACATTCAGTACTTC. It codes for CASSPGLVNIQYF.

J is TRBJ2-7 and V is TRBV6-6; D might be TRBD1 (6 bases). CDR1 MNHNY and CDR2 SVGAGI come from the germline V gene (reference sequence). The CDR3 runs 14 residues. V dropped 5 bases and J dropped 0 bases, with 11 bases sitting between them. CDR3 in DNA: TGTGCCAGCAGTCTCGGACAGAGCTCCTACGAGCAGTACTTC. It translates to CASSLGQSSYEQYF.

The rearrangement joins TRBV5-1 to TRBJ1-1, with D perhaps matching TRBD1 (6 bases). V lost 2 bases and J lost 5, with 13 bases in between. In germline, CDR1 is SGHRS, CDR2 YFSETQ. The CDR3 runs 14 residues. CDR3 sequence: CASSFLDRFTEAFF. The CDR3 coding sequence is TGCGCCAGCAGCTTCCTAGACAGGTTTACTGAAGCTTTCTTT.

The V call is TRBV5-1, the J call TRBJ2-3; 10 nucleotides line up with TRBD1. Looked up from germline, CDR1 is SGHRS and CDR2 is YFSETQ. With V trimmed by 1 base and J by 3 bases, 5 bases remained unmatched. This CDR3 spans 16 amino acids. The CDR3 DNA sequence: TGCGCCAGCAGCTTGTCGGGGGGACAGGGGACAGATACGCAGTATTTT. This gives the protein CASSLSGGQGTDTQYF.

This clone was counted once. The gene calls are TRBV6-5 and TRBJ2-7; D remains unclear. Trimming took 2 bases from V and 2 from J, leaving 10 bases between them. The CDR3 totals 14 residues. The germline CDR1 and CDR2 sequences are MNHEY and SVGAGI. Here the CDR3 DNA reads TGTGCCAGCAGTTACCACCTACCCCCCTACGAGCAGTACTTC. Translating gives CASSYHLPPYEQYF.

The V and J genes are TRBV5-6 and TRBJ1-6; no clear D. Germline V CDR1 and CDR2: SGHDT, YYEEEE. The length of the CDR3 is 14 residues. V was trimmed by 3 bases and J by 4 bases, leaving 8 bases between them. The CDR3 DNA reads TGTGCCAGCAGCTGGAGGGCGTATAATTCACCCCTCCACTTT. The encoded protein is CASSWRAYNSPLHF.

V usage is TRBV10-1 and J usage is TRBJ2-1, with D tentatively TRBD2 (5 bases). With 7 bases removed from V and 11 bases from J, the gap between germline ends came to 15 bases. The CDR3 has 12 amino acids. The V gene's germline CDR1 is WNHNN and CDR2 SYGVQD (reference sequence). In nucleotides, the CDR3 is TGCGCCAGCAATCGAGGAGGTGGTAAGCAGTTCTTC. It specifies CASNRGGGKQFF.